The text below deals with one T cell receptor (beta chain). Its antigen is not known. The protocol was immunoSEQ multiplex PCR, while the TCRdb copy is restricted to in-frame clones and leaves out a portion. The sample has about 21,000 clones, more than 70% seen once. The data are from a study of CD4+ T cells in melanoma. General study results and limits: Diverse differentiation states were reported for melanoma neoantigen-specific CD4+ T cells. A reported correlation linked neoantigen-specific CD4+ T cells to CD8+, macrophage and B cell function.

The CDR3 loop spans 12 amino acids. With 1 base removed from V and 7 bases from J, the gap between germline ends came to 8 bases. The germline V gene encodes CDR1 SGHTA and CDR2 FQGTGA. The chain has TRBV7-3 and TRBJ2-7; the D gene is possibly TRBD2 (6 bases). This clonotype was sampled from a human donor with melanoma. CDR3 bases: TGTGCCAGCAGCTTAAATGGGAGGGAGCAGTACTTC. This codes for CASSLNGREQYF. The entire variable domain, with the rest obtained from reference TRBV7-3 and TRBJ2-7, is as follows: GAGVSQTPSNKVTEKGKYVELRCDPISGHTALYWYRQSLGQGPEFLIYFQGTGAADDSGLPNDRFFAVRPEGSVSTLKIQRTERGDSAVYLCASSLNGREQYFGPGTRLTVT.